Given below is one T cell receptor beta chain in context. No cognate antigen has been identified for it. Base-call qualities are not available, and no considerably larger clone is one nucleotide away. The source of the sample is a study of cytomegalovirus exposure and HLA in healthy donors (dated by TCRdb to the late 2010s). About the full investigation: In an earlier analysis of roughly 500 of the donors, approximately 260 Gb of sequence data and 100 million or so unique TCR beta sequences from 150 million to 200 million T cells were reported. To predict cytomegalovirus infection status, the study brought together high-throughput TCR immunosequencing, statistical association of individual TCRs with disease status, and machine learning. The study was designed to test whether signatures of past pathogen exposure could be identified by cataloging public T cell receptors. All discovery cohort repertoires had been generated using a single sequencing platform. To decide whether each TCR beta V gene segment behaved as functional or pseudogenic, an earlier analysis of some 570 of the donors relied on high-throughput TCR beta sequencing. In addition to the first cohort of 500 to 850 subjects, a separate validation cohort of 120 different subjects was used. Donor age, sex, ethnicity and CMV serostatus were compiled alongside the repertoire data. The study used immunosequencing to profile the T cell repertoires of about 670 subjects and linked those repertoires to cytomegalovirus serostatus. Rather than using new phenotypic data, the later analysis identified candidate immune exposures from TCR beta sequences and from how often those sequences occurred across donors. Across some 400 genotyped donors of the cohort, an average of roughly 250,000 unique TCR beta nucleotide sequences per donor were sequenced, and around 20% of those sequences were non-productive. Of the roughly 430 genotyped donors, about 80% fell in the genetic ancestry cluster associated with self-reported Caucasian donors. Typing coverage differed by locus: A, B, C, DRB1 and DQB1 were typed in about 620-640 donors, DQA1 in 500 to 550, DPA1 in around 610, and DPB1 in just under 480. In a later genetic analysis, genome-wide SNP genotypes for about 55% of the roughly 700 donors were used, and that subset was treated as a discovery cohort. A later analysis re-examined previously published TCR beta repertoires from more than 650 donors and added high-resolution HLA genotyping to investigate patterns of TCR occurrence. A handful of DR-DQ haplotypes were handled as single units for association and clustering because linkage in the cohort was strong. An early release that covered about 600 HLA-typed donors contained approximately 300 gigabases of sequencing data and tens of millions of unique TCR sequences. Class I and class II HLA loci were covered by the typing at four-digit resolution.

Libraries came from the immunoSEQ multiplex PCR assay. For the multiplex PCR, a mixture combining 60 forward primers for TCR Vbeta segments and 13 reverse primers for TCR Jbeta segments was used. A multiplex PCR assay on genomic DNA amplified the CDR3 region of rearranged TCR beta genes. Amplified TCR beta libraries were sequenced as 87-base-pair reads on the Illumina HiSeq System. The authors processed their data as follows. Across the roughly 600 repertoires, a later analysis counted around 80 million unique TCR beta chains, roughly 11 million of which were shared by at least two donors. To remove PCR and sequencing errors, raw reads were error-corrected and collapsed into unique sequences using a nearest-neighbor algorithm that merged closely related sequences. V, D and J gene segments were assigned by aligning CDR3 sequences to IMGT reference sequences. For a sequence to be retained, a match of at least six nucleotides to both a V gene segment and a J gene segment was required. A rearrangement was called productive if the CDR3 had no stop codons and remained in frame with V and J, and every other rearrangement was called non-productive. Following IMGT convention, CDR3 was defined as the stretch from the second conserved V-encoded cysteine to the conserved J-encoded phenylalanine. The earlier analysis of about 610 of the donors excluded sequences that lacked an unambiguous match to a single V gene segment. An earlier analysis of 587 of the donors classified V segments as functional when productive rearrangements were above 56.7% and as segregating when the standard deviation between donors was above 5%. A statistical classification framework was built for diagnosing cytomegalovirus status from the catalog of TCR beta chain sequences. In a later analysis, TCR nucleotide sequences were compared against IMGT/GENE-DB human TR gene sequences so that V and J genes could be assigned. A later analysis assigned CDR3 sequences and most-parsimonious VDJ recombination scenarios with the TCRdist pipeline. In a later analysis, each TCR beta chain was defined by its CDR3 amino acid sequence together with its V-gene family, and reads without a unique V-gene family were excluded. To address suspected cross-contamination and a sequencing artifact, a later analysis removed a few hundred highly shared, low-generation-probability nucleotide sequences. In a later analysis, a clonal expansion index for each public chain was calculated from normalized within-repertoire ranks of inferred template counts. A later analysis computed generation probabilities with a VDJ recombination model fitted to out-of-frame rearrangements, and checked the results against IGoR. In a later analysis, hypergeometric tests were used to score TCR-TCR, TCR-HLA and TCR-CMV co-occurrence, with a repertoire-size bias correction applied to TCR pairs. To estimate false discovery rates, a later analysis permuted the HLA or CMV assignments 20 times. A later analysis grouped co-occurring TCRs with DBSCAN, adding TCRdist sequence similarity when clustering within HLA-allele-positive subsets. For co-occurrence clustering, repertoires with fewer than 30,000 or more than 120,000 public chains were excluded, along with roughly 5 repertoires with anomalous nucleotide sharing. The immuneACCESS repertoire file appears here via TCRdb, limited to in-frame rearrangements. These files lack a portion of the clones; in checked studies, under half of the deficit traces to unresolved V genes, and the cause of the others is not known. D and trimming were read from the DNA, whereas the V and J calls and clone size are those reported in that table. The sample table contains roughly 150,000 clones; only one count was recorded for roughly three quarters of them. In total, the top ten clones hold around 2% of the sample.

The germline ends are 14 bases apart after V is trimmed by 3 bases and J by 2 bases. The CDR3 numbers 15 residues from cysteine through phenylalanine. Only the CDR3 portion is preserved as DNA: 45 bases, with reading frame beginning at the first base. The CDR1 and CDR2 encoded by the germline V gene are MNHNS and SASEGT. The cohort was made up of approximately 700 healthy bone marrow donors. Cohort members were all nominally healthy when sampled, although unrecorded immune exposures were likely present. The donor was CMV seronegative and belonged to the group of 352 seronegative cohort members. Each donor provided a peripheral blood sample, and peripheral blood mononuclear cells were used for TCR beta sequencing. Genomic DNA was extracted from the blood cell samples with the Qiagen DNeasy Blood Extraction Kit. What the research found in general, with its limitations: A later analysis found that HLA-associated TCR beta chains were more clonally expanded and had lower generation probabilities than equally common non-associated chains. According to a later analysis, most CMV-associated TCR beta chains appeared to be HLA-restricted, and the HLA associations seemed to be driven largely by CMV exposure. Because the 87-base-pair reads could not distinguish some IMGT-functional V segments, including TRBV6-2 and TRBV6-3, those segments were excluded. Because some donors lacked HLA typing at each locus, the association tests relied only on the typed subset. Across donors, most TCR sequences were observed very rarely, whereas some public TCRs were present in many individuals. V-gene and J-gene trimming of TCR beta chains was associated with a missense DCLRE1C variant in a later genetic analysis, and the association was replicated in an independent cohort. The authors suggested that the approach could potentially be generalized to other disease states and immunological phenotypes. The classifier was reported to diagnose cytomegalovirus status with high specificity and sensitivity in both the original cohort and the validation cohort. Because counts were too low, seventeen rarely observed V segments, including chromosome 9 orphons, were left out of the earlier analysis of approximately 580 of the donors. Compared with the approximately 600-donor mean, donors in an Asian-associated ancestry cluster had fewer N-insertions in productive TCRs, according to a later genetic analysis. The cohort was sequenced for TCR beta chains only, and without alpha or paired-chain data the features that could be detected were limited. In vitro tests confirmed that a few of the cytomegalovirus-associated TCR beta chains recognize cytomegalovirus antigens. Roughly uniform sequencing depth across donors was assumed in presence/absence analyses, although this assumption may not hold. A further reported finding was that TCR beta sequences accurately predicted the HLA-A and HLA-B alleles for most subjects in the first cohort. In an earlier analysis of 500 to 650 of the donors, most TCR beta V segments appeared in productive rearrangements about 87% or about 30% of the time, broadly matching IMGT annotations. A later analysis associated about 17,000 TCR beta sequences with specific HLA alleles at a false discovery rate of 0.05. The sequencing pipeline was judged likely to have produced a cluster of highly shared sequence variants as a technical artifact. Several of the top co-occurrence clusters appeared to be linked to parvovirus B19, influenza, CMV and Epstein-Barr virus, according to a later analysis. A total of 150 or so TCR beta chains were listed by the study as associated with cytomegalovirus. Linkage disequilibrium might explain the correlated functional status among segregating V segments, but an unknown experimental factor could not be ruled out. A later analysis found that TCR association rates varied across HLA loci, with DRB1 alleles showing the most associated TCRs and HLA-C alleles the fewest. The only immune exposure information available for the cohort was CMV serostatus. When HLA alleles, especially DR and DQ, strongly co-occurred, attributing TCR associations to individual alleles was difficult.

Recombination linked TRBV6-1 to TRBJ2-7, with a tentative D gene TRBD2 over 6 matching bases. This clonotype originated in a young man in good health and CMV-seronegative. Sequenced: PBMCs. The CDR3 region reads CASSESLARTYEQYF. The bases are TGTGCCAGCAGTGAGAGTCTAGCGCGGACCTACGAGCAGTACTTC.